This TCR beta chain stems from a study of T cells after yellow fever vaccination. Study-level points and caveats: The appearance of a small share of clonotypes in both CD4 and CD8 compartments was observed.

TCRdb processed the 5' RACE reads anew with MiXCR; each CDR3 protein has one entry. There are about 130,000 distinct CDR3 sequences in the sample; 6.5% to 8% occur only once, and roughly 2.6% lies in the top ten. Germline lookup yields CDR1 SGHAT and CDR2 FQNNGV. This CDR3 has 16 residues. V lost 3 bases and J 2 bases, leaving 14 bases between the germline ends. In its sample, this clonotype was seen many times. Antigen unknown. The rearrangement uses TRBV11-2 and TRBJ1-5; TRBD1 might be the D (5 bases). This TCR was recovered from a man younger than 35 who received the YFV17D yellow fever vaccine. The sequencing used CD4+ T cells sorted from PBMCs, collected roughly 10 days after the first yellow fever vaccination. The CDR3 region has the DNA TGTGCCAGCAGCTTCTGTGGGGGGATGGGCAATCAGCCCCAGCATTTT. Its translation: CASSFCGGMGNQPQHF. The full variable domain, its missing parts supplied by reference TRBV11-2 and TRBJ1-5, is EAGVAQSPRYKIIEKRQSVAFWCNPISGHATLYWYQQILGQGPKLLIQFQNNGVVDDSQLPKDRFSAERLKGVDSTLKIQPAKLEDSAVYLCASSFCGGMGNQPQHFGDGTRLSIL.